The clone carrying this T cell receptor (beta chain) came up a few times. Antigen specificity is unknown. The data are from a study of blood T cells in healthy people across ages. General study results and limits: Because sorting was not performed, PBMCs prevented conclusive naive versus antigen-experienced comparison.

The germline gives CDR1 LGHNA, CDR2 YNFKEQ. The CDR3 runs to 16 residues. The germline V and J ends were trimmed by 4 bases and 8 bases, with 23 bases remaining between them. A second PCR, run for about 7 to 11 cycles, used a sample-barcoded 5' primer plus a J-beta primer mix. From the 5' RACE reads, TCRdb called clonotypes with MiXCR, one entry per CDR3 protein. The data contain fewer than 650,000 distinct CDR3 sequences, about a quarter of them singletons. The data also belong to a second study, concerning T cells of mothers and their children. That study adds: Barcodes for each sample and 2-4 random nucleotides were added by the M1S primer used in the second PCR.

This chain connects TRBV4-2 to TRBJ1-2, with a weak D call TRBD1 (6 bases). The specimen sequenced was blood. The receptor was derived from a boy between 2 and 10 years old in good health. As DNA, the CDR3 is TGTGCCAGCAGCCCGACAGACGCCTCAGGGGTCGGCGGCTACACCTTC. This translates into CASSPTDASGVGGYTF.